One sample yielded the 24 T cell receptor beta chains listed below, sequenced in a study of T-cell reconstitution after alpha-beta-depleted transplantation in children. Researchers prepared the TCRbeta library using unique molecular identifiers, the study reports. TCRdb itself ran the PCR reads through MiXCR, one entry per CDR3 protein. The sample lists some 640,000 distinct CDR3 sequences, around a sixth occurring once. The material was PBMCs from the stem cell graft donor, obtained from the stem cell graft. The receptors were sampled from a human donor who donated a stem cell graft to a child with acute myeloid leukemia.

The V and J genes are TRBV21-1 and TRBJ1-1; TRBD1, as called in the table, went unchecked against the DNA. TRBV21-1 is classified as a pseudogene. The length of the CDR3 is 17 residues. The CDR3 is CATLPFDPGSGNTEAFF. CDR3 in DNA: TGTGCCACCTTACCTTTTGACCCAGGGTCGGGGAACACTGAAGCTTTCTTT.

This clonotype has ten or more counts. The chain links TRBV20-1 to TRBJ1-1, with D uncertain. Germline loops: CDR1 DFQATT, CDR2 SNEGSKA (reference sequence). The CDR3 length is 14 residues. Trimming shortened V by 5 bases and J by 2 bases, and 15 bases separated the two germline ends. Here the CDR3 reads CSAGSDVPNTEAFF. In DNA, the CDR3 is TGCAGTGCTGGCTCGGACGTCCCAAACACTGAAGCTTTCTTT.

V gene TRBV20-1 combines with J gene TRBJ1-2; D remains ambiguous. The V and J ends lost 3 bases and 5 bases respectively, with 19 bases between them. The germline CDR1 and CDR2 sequences are DFQATT and SNEGSKA (reference sequence). This CDR3 comprises 15 residues. The CDR3 spells CSASTHRGSLYGYTF. Written as DNA, the CDR3 is TGCAGTGCTAGCACCCACAGAGGCAGCCTATATGGCTACACCTTC.

This clonotype has ten or more counts. The chain carries TRBV6-4 and TRBJ2-7, with D unclear. Germline V gene lookup returns CDR1 MRHNA and CDR2 SNTAGT. The CDR3 runs to 13 residues. The ends were cut back, 3 bases at V and 6 bases at J, with 12 bases in the middle. CDR3 amino acids: CASSEGPTGEQYF. CDR3 nucleotide sequence: TGTGCCAGCAGTGAGGGTCCCACCGGCGAGCAGTACTTC.

The gene calls are TRBV28 and TRBJ1-6; 10 bases align to TRBD1. Trimming at V came to 7 bases and at J to 7 bases, leaving 7 bases not matched to a gene. In germline, CDR1 is MDHEN, CDR2 SYDVKM. CDR3 size: 15 residues. CDR3 bases: TGTGCCAGCACTCGACAGGGGGCGCGAAATTCACCCCTCCACTTT. The encoded protein is CASTRQGARNSPLHF.

In this sample, this clonotype turned up a few times. The chain is built from TRBV9 and TRBJ2-1; the match to TRBD2 covers 9 bases. Unmatched junction bases numbered 7, after V lost 0 bases and J lost 3 bases. The CDR3 covers 17 residues. Germline assignment: CDR1 SGDLS and CDR2 YYNGEE. The CDR3 region is CASSVGSSGAGYNEQFF. The CDR3 DNA reads TGTGCCAGCAGCGTAGGATCTAGCGGGGCCGGCTACAATGAGCAGTTCTTC.

The CDR3 reads CSAWGGESYNEQFF. As DNA, the CDR3 is TGCAGTGCTTGGGGGGGGGAGTCCTACAATGAGCAGTTCTTC. This chain links TRBV20-1 with TRBJ2-1, with 7 positions matching TRBD2. This CDR3 has 14 amino acids. Unmatched junction bases numbered 5, after V lost 5 bases and J lost 1 base. CDR1 is DFQATT, CDR2 SNEGSKA, per germline (reference sequence).

This clonotype was counted ten times or more. The chain links TRBV20-1 to TRBJ2-7; 9 bases are a match to TRBD1. The CDR3 is 14 amino acids. V lost 2 bases, J lost 3 bases, and 5 bases stayed unmatched. CDR1 DFQATT and CDR2 SNEGSKA come from the germline V gene (reference sequence). Written as DNA, the CDR3 is TGCAGTGCTAGACCCACGGGACAGGGCTACGAGCAGTACTTC. It encodes CSARPTGQGYEQYF.

J is TRBJ1-6 and V is TRBV4-3; 9 bases agree with TRBD1. The junction had 5 bases not matched to a gene; V was cut back by 8 bases and J by 0 bases. The CDR3 sequence is 16 residues long. Per the germline V gene, CDR1 is LGHNA and CDR2 is YSLEER. CDR3 in DNA: TGCGCCAGCGGGGACAGGGCGAGCTCCTATAATTCACCCCTCCACTTT. It encodes CASGDRASSYNSPLHF.

V is TRBV24-1 and J is TRBJ2-1; D is perhaps TRBD1 or TRBD2 (6 bases each). CDR1 KGHDR and CDR2 SFDVKD come from the germline V gene. The ends were cut back, 0 bases at V and 9 bases at J, with 14 bases in the middle. The CDR3 loop spans 15 amino acids. The CDR3 DNA is TGTGCCACCAGTGATTTGCTAGGGGGGAGCAGTGAGCAGTTCTTC. Translation: CATSDLLGGSSEQFF.

The table lists this clonotype with a few counts. The chain carries TRBV7-2 and TRBJ1-4, with D maybe TRBD1 (5 bases). Germline V CDR1 and CDR2: SGHTA, FQGNSA. The length of the CDR3 is 15 residues. V lost 5 bases and J lost 6, with 16 bases in between. CDR3 protein: CASSLGLGVHEKLFF. In nucleotides, the CDR3 is TGTGCCAGCAGCCTTGGCCTAGGGGTACATGAAAAACTGTTTTTT.

This clonotype was detected a few times. This rearrangement joins TRBV7-2 to TRBJ2-3; D perhaps matches TRBD1 (6 bases). Germline V CDR1 and CDR2: SGHTA, FQGNSA. This CDR3 comprises 17 residues. The V gene lost 5 bases and the J gene lost 0 bases, with 18 bases spanning the gap. The CDR3: CASSAAGTPLSTDTQYF. Written as DNA, the CDR3 is TGTGCCAGCAGCGCGGCCGGGACACCCCTCAGCACAGATACGCAGTATTTT.

The CDR3 nucleotides are TGTGCCAGCAGTTTCGGGACAGGGAGGTCCCACAATGAGCAGTTCTTC. This encodes CASSFGTGRSHNEQFF. J is TRBJ2-1 and V is TRBV27; 9 bases fit TRBD1. Germline-derived CDR1 and CDR2 are MNHEY and SMNVEV (reference sequence). This CDR3 spans 16 amino acids. The ends lost 3 bases at V and 5 bases at J; junction bases unmatched: 8.

This clonotype was detected ten times or more. The J gene is TRBJ2-5, the V gene TRBV29-1, with D possibly TRBD2 on 6 matching bases. Germline values: CDR1 SQVTM, CDR2 ANQGSEA. V was cut by 3 bases and J by 2 bases, with 13 bases left in between. This CDR3 comprises 14 residues. CDR3 sequence reads: CSVDAGLTQETQYF. DNA of the CDR3: TGCAGCGTTGATGCGGGGCTCACTCAAGAGACCCAGTACTTC.

This clonotype has a count of ten or more. This chain links TRBV20-1 with TRBJ1-1, with 8 bases matching TRBD1. Germline values: CDR1 DFQATT, CDR2 SNEGSKA (reference sequence). The V gene end was trimmed by 0 bases and the J gene end by 1 base; junction bases not matched to a gene: 10. This CDR3 has 17 residues. In nucleotides, the CDR3 is TGCAGTGCTAGAGAGGATAGGACAGGGTTGTGGAACACTGAAGCTTTCTTT. Translating it yields CSAREDRTGLWNTEAFF.

This clonotype was observed at least ten times. The rearrangement joins TRBV5-5 to TRBJ1-2; D may be TRBD1 (6 bases). The CDR3 has 16 amino acids. V lost 2 bases and J lost 4, with 18 bases in between. The germline V gene has CDR1 SGHKS and CDR2 YYEKEE (reference sequence). CDR3 sequence: CASSFRQAISGYGYTF. The CDR3 bases are TGTGCCAGCAGCTTTCGACAGGCGATCAGTGGCTATGGCTACACCTTC.

The CDR3 DNA is TGTGCCAGCACTTCCGGGAGAACCTCGAACACCGGGGAGCTGTTTTTT. This translates into CASTSGRTSNTGELFF. This chain connects TRBV2 to TRBJ2-2, with TRBD2 as a possible D gene (6 bases). The CDR3 runs 16 residues. In germline, CDR1 is SNHLY, CDR2 FYNNEI. The V and J ends lost 7 bases and 0 bases respectively, with 15 bases between them.

This clonotype came up a few times. The chain has TRBV12-3 or TRBV12-4 and TRBJ2-3; D perhaps matches TRBD1 (5 bases). V was clipped by 3 bases and J by 4 bases, with 14 bases between them. CDR3 length: 15 amino acids. This CDR3 is CASSFQIGVADTQYF. CDR3 DNA: TGTGCCAGCAGTTTCCAGATAGGGGTGGCAGATACGCAGTATTTT.

This clonotype showed up many times. The chain couples TRBV20-1 to TRBJ2-7, with D possibly TRBD1 on 6 matching bases. The CDR3 covers 12 residues. The V gene's germline CDR1 is DFQATT and CDR2 SNEGSKA (reference sequence). V lost 5 bases and J lost 5, with 13 bases in between. CDR3 coding DNA: TGCAGTGCTGACAGGTCCCGCCACGAGCAGTACGTC. Translated: CSADRSRHEQYV.

The sample holds a few counts of this clonotype. The genes are TRBV9 and TRBJ1-2; no clear D. The CDR3 is made up of 11 amino acids. The germline gives CDR1 SGDLS, CDR2 YYNGEE. V was cut by 3 bases and J by 3 bases, with 3 bases left in between. CDR3: CASSAYYGYTF. CDR3 in DNA: TGTGCCAGCAGCGCCTACTATGGCTACACCTTC. Combining the CDR3 with reference TRBV9 and TRBJ1-2 gives the whole variable domain DSGVTQTPKHLITATGQRVTLRCSPRSGDLSVYWYQQSLDQGLQFLIQYYNGEERAKGNILERFSAQQFPDLHSELNLSSLELGDSALYFCASSAYYGYTFGSGTRLTVV.

This clonotype was observed a few times. This sequence joins TRBV20-1 and TRBJ2-7, with D uncertain. The V end was cut by 0 bases, the J end by 0 bases, with 6 bases between. Per the germline V gene, CDR1 is DFQATT and CDR2 is SNEGSKA (reference sequence). The CDR3 has 13 residues. The CDR3 region has the DNA TGCAGTGCTAGAGATACTCTCTCCTACGAGCAGTACGTC. Translated: CSARDTLSYEQYV.

CDR3 DNA sequence: TGTGCCAGCAGTCTAGACAGGGAGGTAGGCCATCAGCCCCAGCATTTT. Protein sequence: CASSLDREVGHQPQHF. The genes are TRBV27 and TRBJ1-5; 7 nucleotides match TRBD1. The CDR3 is 16 amino acids. Germline V CDR1 and CDR2: MNHEY, SMNVEV (reference sequence). The V segment lost 5 bases and the J segment 5 bases; nucleotides outside the gene matches: 12.

This clonotype was seen more than once but under ten times. The CDR3 spells CASSLGFDNPYEQYF. As DNA, the CDR3 is TGTGCCAGCAGCTTGGGGTTCGATAACCCCTACGAGCAGTACTTC. The V and J genes are TRBV7-9 and TRBJ2-7; D not certain. This CDR3 is built from 15 residues. Germline CDR1 SEHNR, CDR2 FQNEAQ (reference sequence). Trimming stripped 3 bases from V and 2 bases from J, with 14 bases between.

The gene calls are TRBV15 and TRBJ2-2; D unclear. Per the germline V gene, CDR1 is LNHNV and CDR2 is YYDKDF (reference sequence). CDR3 length: 14 residues. With 3 bases removed from V and 3 bases from J, the gap between germline ends came to 8 bases. The CDR3 protein is CATSSAHYTGELFF. CDR3 DNA: TGTGCCACCAGCAGTGCCCATTACACCGGGGAGCTGTTTTTT. Supplemented by reference TRBV15 and TRBJ2-2, the full variable domain reads DAMVIQNPRYQVTQFGKPVTLSCSQTLNHNVMYWYQQKSSQAPKLLFHYYDKDFNNEADTPDNFQSRRPNTSFCFLDIRSPGLGDTAMYLCATSSAHYTGELFFGEGSRLTVL.